Reported below is one T cell receptor (beta chain). No antigen is known for it. Healthy people donating bone marrow made up the donors. With 5 bases removed from V and 5 bases from J, the gap between germline ends came to 10 bases. Germline CDR1 is LNHDA and CDR2 is SQIVND (reference sequence). The CDR3 is 13 amino acids. PCR amplification relied on 60 Vbeta primers (plus 13 Jbeta primers). Sequencing used immunoSEQ multiplex PCR; TCRdb keeps in-frame clones, though not all of them. The sample lists about 220,000 clones; nearly 80% were seen once. The data are from a study of cytomegalovirus exposure and HLA in healthy donors. Study findings and constraints: Most subjects had HLA-A and HLA-B alleles reportedly predicted accurately by TCR beta sequences.

The sample comprised PBMCs. The clonotype originates from a male donor in good health and CMV-seronegative. The V and J genes are TRBV19 and TRBJ1-5, with D uncertain. Written as DNA, the CDR3 is TGTGCCAGTAGTCCTCGACTCGATCAGCCCCAGCATTTT. Protein: CASSPRLDQPQHF.